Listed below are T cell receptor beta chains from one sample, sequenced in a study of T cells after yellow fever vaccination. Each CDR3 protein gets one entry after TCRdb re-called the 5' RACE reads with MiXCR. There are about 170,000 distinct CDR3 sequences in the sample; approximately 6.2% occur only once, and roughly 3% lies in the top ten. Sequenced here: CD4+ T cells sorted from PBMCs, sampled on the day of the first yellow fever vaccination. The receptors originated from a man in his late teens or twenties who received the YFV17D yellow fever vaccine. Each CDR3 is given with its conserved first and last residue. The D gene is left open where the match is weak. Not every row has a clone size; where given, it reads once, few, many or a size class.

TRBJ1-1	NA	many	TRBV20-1	TGCAGTGCTAGAGAGGGGCCAGGCGTCACTGAAGCTTTCTTT	CSAREGPGVTEAFF
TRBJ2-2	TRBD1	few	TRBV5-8	TGTGCCAGCAGCTTGGTTAGGGGGCTTGACGGGGAGCTGTTTTTT	CASSLVRGLDGELFF
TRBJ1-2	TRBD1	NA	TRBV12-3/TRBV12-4	TGTGCCAGCAGCCTAATCGGGACAGACTATGGCTACACCTTC	CASSLIGTDYGYTF
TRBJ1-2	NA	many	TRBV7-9	TGTGCCAGCAGCTTCCCAGGCTATGGCTACACCTTC	CASSFPGYGYTF
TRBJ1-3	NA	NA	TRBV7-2	TGTGCCAGCAGCTTAGCGGCAGGGTCTGGAGACACCATCTATTTT	CASSLAAGSGDTIYF
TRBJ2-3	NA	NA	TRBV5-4	TGTGCCAGCAGCTTGTTTCCGTCCGATACGCAGTATTTT	CASSLFPSDTQYF
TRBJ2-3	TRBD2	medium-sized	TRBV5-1	TGCGCCAGCAGCTCTTTAGGTACTAGCGGGGGGGCAGATACGCAGTATTTT	CASSSLGTSGGADTQYF
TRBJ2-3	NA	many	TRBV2	TGTGCCAGGGGCCAGGGCCCGGATACGCAGTATTTT	CARGQGPDTQYF
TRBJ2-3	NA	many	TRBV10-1	TGCGCCAGCTCGAAGGACAGCACAGATACGCAGTATTTT	CASSKDSTDTQYF
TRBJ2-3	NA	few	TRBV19	TGTGCCAGTAGTAAAAAGCCGTGGGGGAGCCCCACAGATACGCAGTATTTT	CASSKKPWGSPTDTQYF
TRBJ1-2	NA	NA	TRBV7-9	TGTGCCAGCAGCTTAGAACGTCCAGGCCCCGGGGGCTACACCTTC	CASSLERPGPGGYTF
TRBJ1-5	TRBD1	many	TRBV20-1	TGCAGTGCTACCGGACAGGAAAGTCAGCCCCAGCATTTT	CSATGQESQPQHF
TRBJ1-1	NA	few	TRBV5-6	TGTGCCAGCAGCTTTCTGAGGGGCAGTGGGAACACTGAAGCTTTCTTT	CASSFLRGSGNTEAFF
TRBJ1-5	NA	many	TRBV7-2	TGTGCCAGCAGCTTAAGGGGCAATCAGCCCCAGCATTTT	CASSLRGNQPQHF
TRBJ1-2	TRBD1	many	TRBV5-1	TGCGCCAGCAGCTTGTCCCCAGGGGGCCAGGGTGGCTACACCTTC	CASSLSPGGQGGYTF
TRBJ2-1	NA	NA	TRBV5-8	TGTGCCAGCAGCCCCTTCCGGGGGAGCTCCTACAATGAGCAGTTCTTC	CASSPFRGSSYNEQFF
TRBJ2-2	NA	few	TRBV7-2	TGTGCCAGCAGCTCACCCGGGCTGACGGCGAACACCGGGGAGCTGTTTTTT	CASSSPGLTANTGELFF
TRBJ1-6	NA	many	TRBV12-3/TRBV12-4	TGTGCCACCACGCCCTCGGGGGGCAGGTCACCCCTCCACTTT	CATTPSGGRSPLHF
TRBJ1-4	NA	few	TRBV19	TGTGCCAGTGGAAACCAGGGGTTTAATGAAAAACTGTTTTTT	CASGNQGFNEKLFF
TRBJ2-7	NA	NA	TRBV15	TGTGCCACCAGCAGGGACCCCAACTCCCAGGGAGCCCACGAGCAGTACTTC	CATSRDPNSQGAHEQYF
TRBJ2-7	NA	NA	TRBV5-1	TGCGCCAGCAGCCTGGGACAATCCTACGAGCAGTACTTC	CASSLGQSYEQYF
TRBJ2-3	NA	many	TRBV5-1	TGCGCCAGCAGCCTCGAGCGCACCAGCACAGATACGCAGTATTTT	CASSLERTSTDTQYF
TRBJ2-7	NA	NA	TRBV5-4	TGTGCCGGCTACTCCTACGAGCAGTACTTC	CAGYSYEQYF
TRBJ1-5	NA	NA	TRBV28	TGTGCCAGCAGGATGGACCTTAATCAGCCCCAGCATTTT	CASRMDLNQPQHF
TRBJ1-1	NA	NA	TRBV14	TGTGCCAGCAGCCGTAGCGGGAACACTGAAGCTTTCTTT	CASSRSGNTEAFF
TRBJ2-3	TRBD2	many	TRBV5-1	TGCGCCAGCAGCCCCCGGGACGGGGGGATAGATACGCAGTATTTT	CASSPRDGGIDTQYF
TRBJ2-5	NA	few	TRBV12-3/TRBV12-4	TGTGCCAGCAGCCGACTGGGCGGCTCCCAATACTTC	CASSRLGGSQYF
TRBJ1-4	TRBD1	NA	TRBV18	TGTGCCAGCTCACCAAATCCGGACAGGGGTGAAAAACTGTTTTTT	CASSPNPDRGEKLFF
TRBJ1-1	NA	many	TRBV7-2	TGTGCCAGCAGCTCCATCCCGGCGGGGGGCAAAGCTTTCTTT	CASSSIPAGGKAFF
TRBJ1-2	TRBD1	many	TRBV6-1	TGTGCCAGCGTCTGGGACAGGTCGGACTACACCTTC	CASVWDRSDYTF
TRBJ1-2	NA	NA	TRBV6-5	TGTGCCAGCAGTTACGGGGGAAGCTACTATGGCTACACCTTC	CASSYGGSYYGYTF
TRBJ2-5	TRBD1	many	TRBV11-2	TGTGCCAGCAGCTTAGCATCCAGGGGGGAGACCCAGTACTTC	CASSLASRGETQYF
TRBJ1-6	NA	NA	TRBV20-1	TGCAGTGCCCCCGGAGGCCCCGGTAATTCACCCCTCCACTTT	CSAPGGPGNSPLHF
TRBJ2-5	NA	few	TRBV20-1	TGCAGTGCTACTCGCCAGGCTCAAGAGACCCAGTACTTC	CSATRQAQETQYF
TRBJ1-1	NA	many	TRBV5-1	TGCGCCAGCAGCCCAAACAACCTCATGAACACTGAAGCTTTCTTT	CASSPNNLMNTEAFF
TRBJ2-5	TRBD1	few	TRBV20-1	TGCAGTGCCGTGGGACCAGACAGGGCGGGAGAGACCCAGTACTTC	CSAVGPDRAGETQYF
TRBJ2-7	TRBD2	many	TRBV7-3	TGTGCCAGCAGCCGAGCGGGGGGGAACCCTTCCTACGAGCAGTACTTC	CASSRAGGNPSYEQYF
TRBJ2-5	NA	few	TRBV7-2	TGTGCCAGCAGCTTATCTAAGCAAGAGACCCAGTACTTC	CASSLSKQETQYF
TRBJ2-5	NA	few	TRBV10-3	TGTGCCATCGGGGCCGGGCCGAAGACCCAAGAGACCCAGTACTTC	CAIGAGPKTQETQYF
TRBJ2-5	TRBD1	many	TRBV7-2	TGTGCCAGCAGCCGGGACAGGGGGCAAGAGACCCAGTACTTC	CASSRDRGQETQYF
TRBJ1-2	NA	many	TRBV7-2	TGTGCCAGCAGCTTATCCAGGTCGGCTAACTATGGCTACACCTTC	CASSLSRSANYGYTF
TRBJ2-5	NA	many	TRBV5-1	TGCGCCAGCAGCTTGAACCAAGAGACCCAGTACTTC	CASSLNQETQYF
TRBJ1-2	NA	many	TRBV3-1	TGTGCCAGCAGCCAAGAGGCCCACAGGGACTTGAGCGGCTACACCTTC	CASSQEAHRDLSGYTF
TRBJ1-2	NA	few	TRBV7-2	TGTGCCAGCAGCTTAGGTGCCCGCTACACCTTC	CASSLGARYTF
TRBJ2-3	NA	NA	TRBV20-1	TGCAGTGGTCTAGGGCGTGAAGATACGCAGTATTTT	CSGLGREDTQYF
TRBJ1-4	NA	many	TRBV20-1	TGCAGTGCTCACCGATCGGGGAGTGAAAAACTGTTTTTT	CSAHRSGSEKLFF
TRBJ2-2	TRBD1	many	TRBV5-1	TGCGCCAGCAGCTCCGGACAGGGAATGAACACCGGGGAGCTGTTTTTT	CASSSGQGMNTGELFF
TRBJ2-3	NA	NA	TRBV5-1	TGCGCCAGCAGCTTGGGGGACACCAAACTGCAGTATTTT	CASSLGDTKLQYF
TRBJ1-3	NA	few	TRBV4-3	TGCGCCAGCAGCCAAGATTTTGGAGGATCTGGAAACACCATATATTTT	CASSQDFGGSGNTIYF
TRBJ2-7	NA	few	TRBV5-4	TGTGCCAGCAGCTCGAGCGGTTTTACCTACGAGCAGTACTTC	CASSSSGFTYEQYF
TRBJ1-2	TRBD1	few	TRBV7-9	TGTGCCAGCAGCCGGACAGGGGGTTATGGCTACACCTTC	CASSRTGGYGYTF
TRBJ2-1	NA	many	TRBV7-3	TGTGCCAGCAGTCCAGGGGCCGCTTACAATGAGCAGTTCTTC	CASSPGAAYNEQFF
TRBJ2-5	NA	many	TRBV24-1	TGTGCCACCAGTGGGAGAGGAGAGACCCAGTACTTC	CATSGRGETQYF
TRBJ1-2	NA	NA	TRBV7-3	TGTGCCAGCAGCTTAACAGGGGATGGGGGCTATGGCTACACCTTC	CASSLTGDGGYGYTF
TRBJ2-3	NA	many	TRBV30	TGTGCCTGGGCCGTGACAGGTGGGGTAGATACGCAGTATTTT	CAWAVTGGVDTQYF
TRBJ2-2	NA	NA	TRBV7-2	TGTGCCAGCAGACTTGACAGTAACACCGGGGAGCTGTTTTTT	CASRLDSNTGELFF
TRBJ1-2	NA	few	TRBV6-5	TGTGCCAGCAGTTACTCGACGGCAGTCTATGGCTACACCTTC	CASSYSTAVYGYTF
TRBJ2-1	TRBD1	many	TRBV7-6	TGTGCCAGCAGCTTACCCTTCAGGGGGCGTCACAATGAGCAGTTCTTC	CASSLPFRGRHNEQFF
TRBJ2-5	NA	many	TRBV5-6	TGTGCCAGCAGCTTACAAGGGGCCCAAGAGACCCAGCACTTC	CASSLQGAQETQHF
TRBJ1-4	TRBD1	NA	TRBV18	TGTGCCAGCTCACCAACACAGGGGCTTAATGAAAAACTGTTTTTT	CASSPTQGLNEKLFF